A single sample is the source of the 12 T cell receptor beta chains below, sequenced in a study of blood T cell repertoires in COVID-19. Measured with immunoSEQ multiplex PCR; TCRdb has only the in-frame clones, and not every one. Of around 200,000 clones listed, roughly 89% are singletons. Material: peripheral blood. The receptor source for this set is a man aged 45 to 65 with acute or convalescent COVID-19.

V usage is TRBV30 and J usage is TRBJ2-1; 7 nucleotides align to TRBD2. V was clipped by 5 bases and J by 6 bases; unmatched bases: 16. This CDR3 comprises 16 residues. CDR1 is GTSNPN, CDR2 SVGIG, per germline (reference sequence). The chain's CDR3 is CAWGKGRLADGNEQFF. For the CDR3, the DNA is TGTGCCTGGGGAAAGGGTCGACTAGCTGACGGCAATGAGCAGTTCTTC.

The J gene is TRBJ2-1, the V gene TRBV9; 9 positions match TRBD2. V lost 1 base and J lost 8; bases outside the gene matches: 13. This CDR3 is 17 amino acids long. Germline assignment: CDR1 SGDLS and CDR2 YYNGEE. The CDR3 reads CASSVWAGGPMGDEQFF. The CDR3 coding sequence is TGTGCCAGCAGCGTATGGGCGGGAGGGCCTATGGGGGATGAGCAGTTCTTC.

The rearrangement joins TRBV28 to TRBJ2-3; 9 nucleotides line up with TRBD1. CDR3 length equals 17 residues. Losses at the gene ends were 4 bases for V and 1 base for J; bases not matched to a gene: 9. CDR1 is MDHEN, CDR2 SYDVKM, per germline. CDR3 amino acids: CASSSNTWDRGTDTQYF. For the CDR3, the DNA is TGTGCCAGCAGTTCCAACACTTGGGACAGGGGCACAGATACGCAGTATTTT. Together with reference TRBV28 and TRBJ2-3, the CDR3 gives the full variable domain: DVKVTQSSRYLVKRTGEKVFLECVQDMDHENMFWYRQDPGLGLRLIYFSYDVKMKEKGDIPEGYSVSREKKERFSLILESASTNQTSMYLCASSSNTWDRGTDTQYFGPGTRLTVL.

The rearrangement uses TRBV15 and TRBJ1-3, with no clear D. Trimming took 0 bases from V and 0 from J, leaving 18 bases between them. Per the germline V gene, CDR1 is LNHNV and CDR2 is YYDKDF (reference sequence). The CDR3 contains 19 residues. CDR3 sequence: CATSRDPETASLSGNTIYF. The DNA for the CDR3 is TGTGCCACCAGCAGAGATCCGGAGACGGCCTCACTCTCTGGAAACACCATATATTTT.

The chain couples TRBV19 to TRBJ2-2, with D unresolved. The length of the CDR3 is 13 residues. The V gene lost 3 bases and the J gene lost 4 bases, with 6 bases spanning the gap. Germline lookup yields CDR1 LNHDA and CDR2 SQIVND (reference sequence). The CDR3 sequence: CASSITVTGELFF. CDR3 sequence (DNA): TGTGCCAGTAGTATTACGGTCACCGGGGAGCTGTTTTTT.

The rearrangement links TRBV4-2 to TRBJ1-6; D remains unclear. Trimming pared 1 base from V and 10 bases from J, leaving 14 bases between. The CDR3 has 15 residues. The germline V gene encodes CDR1 LGHNA and CDR2 YNFKEQ. The chain's CDR3 is CASSQVFGVGSPLHF. The CDR3 nucleotides read TGTGCCAGCAGCCAAGTGTTCGGGGTAGGATCACCCCTCCACTTT.

This rearrangement joins TRBV4-1 to TRBJ1-4; D is possibly TRBD1 (6 bases). Between the trimmed V and J ends, which lost 4 bases and 4 bases, there was a span of 13 bases. The CDR3 consists of 15 residues. Germline V gives CDR1 MGHRA, CDR2 YSYEKL. The CDR3 protein is CASSRLQGINEKLFF. The CDR3 DNA reads TGCGCCAGCAGCCGCCTTCAGGGGATTAATGAAAAACTGTTTTTT.

The chain is built from TRBV6-5 and TRBJ2-2; the D gene is possibly TRBD1 (6 bases). The CDR3 length is 13 residues. Looked up from germline, CDR1 is MNHEY and CDR2 is SVGAGI. Trimming pared 2 bases from V and 7 bases from J, leaving 8 bases between. CDR3 bases: TGTGCCAGCAGTTACCCAGGGGTCGGGGAGCTGTTTTTT. Translation gives CASSYPGVGELFF.

The chain has TRBV24-1 and TRBJ2-7; possibly TRBD2 for D (6 bases). The V gene lost 0 bases and the J gene lost 5 bases, with 10 bases spanning the gap. Germline V CDR1 and CDR2: KGHDR, SFDVKD. The CDR3 length is 14 residues. CDR3 sequence: CATSDLMTGDEQYF. Written as DNA, the CDR3 is TGTGCCACCAGTGATTTGATGACGGGGGACGAGCAGTACTTC.

The chain links TRBV10-3 to TRBJ2-7; 7 nucleotides align to TRBD1. V was clipped by 8 bases and J by 4 bases; unmatched bases: 5. The CDR3 covers 12 residues. CDR1 and CDR2 from the germline V gene are ENHRY and SYGVKD. The CDR3 bases are TGTGCCATCGGGGACAGTGGATACGAGCAGTACTTC. It yields the protein CAIGDSGYEQYF.

This clone was observed a handful of times. V gene TRBV7-9 combines with J gene TRBJ2-1; possible D gene TRBD2, 6 bases. The CDR3 runs 17 residues. Trimming took 1 base from V and 1 from J, leaving 14 bases between them. Germline V CDR1 and CDR2: SEHNR, FQNEAQ (reference sequence). DNA of the CDR3: TGTGCCAGCAGCTTAGAGGAGGGTATGTGGTCCTACAATGAGCAGTTCTTC. It is translated as CASSLEEGMWSYNEQFF.

This chain uses TRBV28 with TRBJ1-4; D unresolved. V lost 3 bases to trimming and J lost 8 bases, with 16 bases between them. Germline V gene lookup returns CDR1 MDHEN and CDR2 SYDVKM. The CDR3 has 15 amino acids. CDR3 residues: CASSLYVVEEEKLFF. CDR3 bases: TGTGCCAGCAGTTTGTACGTGGTTGAGGAAGAAAAACTGTTTTTT.